The 2 T cell receptor beta chains below come from one sample, sequenced in a study of blood T cell repertoires in COVID-19. The table came from immunoSEQ multiplex PCR; TCRdb's copy has only in-frame clones and leaves some out. The sample consists of around 270,000 clones, over 75% of them appearing once. The sequencing input was PBMCs or T cells enriched from blood (not recorded which). All receptors derive from a middle-aged woman who had been exposed to COVID-19.

The rearrangement joins TRBV9 to TRBJ1-5, with D possibly matching TRBD1 (6 bases). The CDR3 sequence is 15 residues long. The germline V and J ends were trimmed by 0 bases and 3 bases, with 10 bases remaining between them. Germline V gene data show CDR1 as SGDLS and CDR2 as YYNGEE. The CDR3 spells CASSVGGTHNQPQHF. The CDR3 DNA reads as TGTGCCAGCAGCGTAGGGGGGACACACAATCAGCCCCAGCATTTT.

This rearrangement joins TRBV6-4 to TRBJ2-3; D is possibly TRBD2 (7 bases). CDR1 is MRHNA, CDR2 SNTAGT, per germline. CDR3 size: 16 residues. Trimming cost V 0 bases and J 1 base, with 11 bases left between them. The CDR3 spells CASSDSGGGGTDTQYF. CDR3 sequence (DNA): TGTGCCAGCAGTGACTCGGGAGGGGGGGGCACAGATACGCAGTATTTT.